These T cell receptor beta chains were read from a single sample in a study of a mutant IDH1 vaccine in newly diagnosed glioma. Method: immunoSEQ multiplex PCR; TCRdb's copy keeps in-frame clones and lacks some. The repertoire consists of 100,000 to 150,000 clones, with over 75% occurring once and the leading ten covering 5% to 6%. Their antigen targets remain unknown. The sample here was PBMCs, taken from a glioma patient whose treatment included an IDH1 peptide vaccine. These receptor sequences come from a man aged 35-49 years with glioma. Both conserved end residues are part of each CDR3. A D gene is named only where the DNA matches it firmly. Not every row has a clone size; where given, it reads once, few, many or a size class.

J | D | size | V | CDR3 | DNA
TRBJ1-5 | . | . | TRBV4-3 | CASSQDWEGNQPQHF | TGCGCCAGCAGCCAAGATTGGGAGGGCAATCAGCCCCAGCATTTT
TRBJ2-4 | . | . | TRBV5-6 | CASSATGLPIQYF | TGTGCCAGCAGTGCTACAGGGTTGCCCATTCAGTACTTC
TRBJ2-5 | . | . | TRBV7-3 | CASSLPSVLVGKTQYF | TGTGCCAGCAGCTTACCATCGGTCCTAGTAGGTAAGACCCAGTACTTC
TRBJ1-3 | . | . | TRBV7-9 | CASSQLQGAYSGNTIYF | TGTGCCAGCAGCCAATTACAGGGAGCCTACTCTGGAAACACCATATATTTT
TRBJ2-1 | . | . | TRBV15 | CATSRPDRTYNEQFF | TGTGCCACCAGCAGACCCGACAGGACCTACAATGAGCAGTTCTTC
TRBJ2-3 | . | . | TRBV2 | CASRVRLASDTQYF | TGTGCCAGCAGAGTTAGGCTAGCATCAGATACGCAGTATTTT
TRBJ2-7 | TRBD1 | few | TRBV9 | CASSPRGRYEQYF | TGTGCCAGCAGCCCCAGGGGGCGCTACGAGCAGTACTTC
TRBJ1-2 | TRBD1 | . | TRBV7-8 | CASRGQGGSSYGYTF | TGTGCCAGCAGGGGACAGGGAGGTTCGTCGTATGGCTACACCTTC
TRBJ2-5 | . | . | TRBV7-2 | CASSFTTSMAETQYF | TGTGCCAGCAGCTTCACAACTTCTATGGCCGAGACCCAGTACTTC
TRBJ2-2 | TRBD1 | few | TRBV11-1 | CASSKTGVIYTGELFF | TGTGCCAGCAGCAAGACAGGGGTTATCTACACCGGGGAGCTGTTTTTT
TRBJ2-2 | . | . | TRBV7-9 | CASSSRGSRTGELFF | TGTGCCAGCAGCTCCAGGGGTTCACGTACCGGGGAGCTGTTTTTT
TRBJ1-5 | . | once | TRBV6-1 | CATSNEGGHQPQHF | TGTGCCACCTCGAATGAGGGGGGGCATCAGCCCCAGCATTTT
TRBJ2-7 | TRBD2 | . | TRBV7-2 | CASSERGGREQYF | TGTGCCAGCAGCGAGCGGGGGGGCCGCGAGCAGTACTTC
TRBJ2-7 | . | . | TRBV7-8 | CASSLALAQSSYEQYF | TGTGCCAGCAGCTTGGCCCTAGCCCAGAGCTCCTACGAGCAGTACTTC
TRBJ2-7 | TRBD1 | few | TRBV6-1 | CASRLWDSSEQYF | TGTGCCAGCAGGCTATGGGACAGCTCCGAGCAGTACTTC
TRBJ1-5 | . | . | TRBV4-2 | CASSQERKGRSNQPQHF | TGTGCCAGCAGCCAAGAACGTAAGGGGCGTAGCAATCAGCCCCAGCATTTT
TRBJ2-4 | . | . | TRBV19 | CASARGDEAKNIQYF | TGTGCCAGTGCCAGGGGGGATGAAGCCAAAAACATTCAGTACTTC
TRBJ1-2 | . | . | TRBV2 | CASTDPGQLLTMASYTF | TGTGCCAGCACCGACCCGGGACAACTTCTAACTATGGCTAGCTACACCTTC
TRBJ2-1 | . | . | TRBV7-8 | CASSLVEPRSLFNEQFF | TGTGCCAGCAGCTTAGTAGAGCCCCGATCCCTCTTCAATGAGCAGTTCTTC
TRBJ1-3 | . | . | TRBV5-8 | CASSLGDSSGNTIYF | TGTGCCAGCAGCTTGGGTGACAGCTCTGGAAACACCATATATTTT
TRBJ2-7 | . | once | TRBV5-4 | CASSVLGAYEQYF | TGTGCCAGCTCCGTACTAGGAGCCTACGAGCAGTACTTC
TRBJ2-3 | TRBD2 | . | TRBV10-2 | CASSYPTGLARAIDTQYF | TGCGCCAGCAGTTATCCAACGGGACTAGCCCGGGCGATAGATACGCAGTATTTT
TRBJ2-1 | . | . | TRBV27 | CASSFLGGPSYNEQFF | TGTGCCAGCAGTTTTCTGGGGGGTCCCTCCTACAATGAGCAGTTCTTC
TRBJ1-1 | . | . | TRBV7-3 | CASSSMGQGPNTEAFF | TGTGCCAGCAGCTCGATGGGGCAGGGCCCGAACACTGAAGCTTTCTTT
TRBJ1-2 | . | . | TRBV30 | CAWSHSYGYTF | TGTGCCTGGAGCCATTCCTATGGCTACACCTTC
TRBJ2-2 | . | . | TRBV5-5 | CASSLGGNTGELFF | TGTGCCAGCAGCTTGGGTGGGAACACCGGGGAGCTGTTTTTT
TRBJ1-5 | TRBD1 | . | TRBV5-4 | CASGTDRDGQPQHF | TGTGCCAGCGGTACCGACAGGGATGGTCAGCCCCAGCATTTT
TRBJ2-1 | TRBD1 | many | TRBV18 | CASSLFSGQGSNEQFF | TGTGCCAGCTCATTATTCTCGGGACAGGGGAGCAATGAGCAGTTCTTC
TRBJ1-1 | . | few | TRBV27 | CASSYRPGMNTEAFF | TGTGCCAGCAGTTACCGCCCGGGAATGAACACTGAAGCTTTCTTT
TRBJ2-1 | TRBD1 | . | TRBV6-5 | CASSSLGQGHNEQFF | TGTGCCAGCAGTTCCTTGGGACAGGGACACAATGAGCAGTTCTTC
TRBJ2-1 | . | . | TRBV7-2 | CASSLAWLVRNEQFF | TGTGCCAGCAGCTTAGCGTGGCTAGTACGGAATGAGCAGTTCTTC
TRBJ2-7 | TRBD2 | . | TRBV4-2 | CASSHSIGTSGFEQYF | TGTGCCAGCAGCCACTCAATCGGGACTAGCGGGTTCGAGCAGTACTTC
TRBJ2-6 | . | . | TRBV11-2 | CASSLGSKGANVLTF | TGTGCCAGCAGCCTCGGGAGTAAAGGGGCCAACGTCCTGACTTTC
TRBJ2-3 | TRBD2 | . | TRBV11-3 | CASSSLGLAADTQYF | TGTGCCAGCAGCTCCCTTGGACTAGCCGCAGATACGCAGTATTTT
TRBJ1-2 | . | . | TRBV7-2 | CASSQGNYGYTF | TGTGCCAGCAGTCAGGGAAACTATGGCTACACCTTC
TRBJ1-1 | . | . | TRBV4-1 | CASSQEVGRRTEAFF | TGCGCCAGCAGCCAAGAGGTAGGGAGGAGGACTGAAGCTTTCTTT
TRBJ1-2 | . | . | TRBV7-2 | CASSPGHQRGYTF | TGTGCCAGCAGCCCCGGACACCAGCGGGGCTACACCTTC
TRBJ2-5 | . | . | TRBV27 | CASSWTGHGETQYF | TGTGCCAGCAGTTGGACGGGTCATGGAGAGACCCAGTACTTC
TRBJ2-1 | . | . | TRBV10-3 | CATVWSEIYNEQFF | TGTGCCACCGTCTGGTCCGAGATATACAATGAGCAGTTCTTC
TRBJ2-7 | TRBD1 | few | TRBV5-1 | CASSQTGGYEQYF | TGCGCCAGCAGCCAGACAGGGGGATATGAGCAGTACTTC
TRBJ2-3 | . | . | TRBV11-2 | CASSLGGPVQYF | TGTGCCAGCAGCTTAGGGGGGCCCGTGCAGTATTTT
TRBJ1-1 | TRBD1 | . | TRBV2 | CASSEGQTDTEAFF | TGTGCCAGCAGTGAGGGACAGACAGACACTGAAGCTTTCTTT
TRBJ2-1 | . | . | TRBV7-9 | CASSQPVSRDNEQFF | TGTGCCAGCAGCCAGCCCGTTAGTCGGGACAATGAGCAGTTCTTC
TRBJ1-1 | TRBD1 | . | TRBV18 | CASSPTGTGLTEAFF | TGTGCCAGCTCACCGACCGGGACAGGGCTAACTGAAGCTTTCTTT
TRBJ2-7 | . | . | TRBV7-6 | CASSLAQGLSEQYF | TGTGCCAGCAGCTTAGCGCAGGGTTTGAGCGAGCAGTACTTC
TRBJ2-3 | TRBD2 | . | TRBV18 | CASSPISGRALDTQYF | TGTGCCAGCTCACCAATTAGCGGGAGGGCCTTAGATACGCAGTATTTT
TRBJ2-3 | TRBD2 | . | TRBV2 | CASSERISGRNTDTQYF | TGTGCCAGCAGTGAAAGGATTAGCGGGAGAAACACAGATACGCAGTATTTT
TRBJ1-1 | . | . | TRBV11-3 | CASSLRAVTEAFF | TGTGCCAGCAGCTTAAGGGCAGTAACTGAAGCTTTCTTT
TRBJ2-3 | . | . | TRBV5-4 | CASSLSGASTDTQYF | TGTGCCAGCAGCCTCTCTGGCGCTAGCACAGATACGCAGTATTTT
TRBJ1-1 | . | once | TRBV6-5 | CASIQWGTEAFF | TGTGCCAGCATCCAGTGGGGGACTGAAGCTTTCTTT
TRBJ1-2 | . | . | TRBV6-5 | CASSYTQTNYGYTF | TGTGCCAGCAGTTATACCCAGACTAACTATGGCTACACCTTC
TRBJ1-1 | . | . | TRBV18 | CASSPLPGTEAFF | TGTGCCAGCTCACCACTCCCAGGGACTGAAGCTTTCTTT
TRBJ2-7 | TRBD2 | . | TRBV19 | CASSGQRASGSYEQYF | TGTGCCAGTAGTGGCCAGAGGGCTAGCGGATCCTACGAGCAGTACTTC
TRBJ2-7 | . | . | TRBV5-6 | CASSLIQGADEQYF | TGTGCCAGCAGCTTGATTCAGGGAGCGGACGAGCAGTACTTC
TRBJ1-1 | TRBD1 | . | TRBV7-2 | CASSPGQVAEAFF | TGTGCCAGCAGCCCGGGACAGGTTGCGGAAGCTTTCTTT
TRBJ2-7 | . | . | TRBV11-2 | CASRRDSSYEQYF | TGTGCCAGCCGCCGGGATTCATCCTACGAGCAGTACTTC
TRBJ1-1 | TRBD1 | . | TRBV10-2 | CASTSLGQGARKEAFF | TGCGCCAGCACTTCCCTGGGACAGGGGGCGCGGAAGGAAGCTTTCTTT
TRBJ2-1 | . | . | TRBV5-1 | CASSLFLGGGSYNEQFF | TGCGCCAGCAGCCTCTTCTTAGGGGGAGGCTCCTACAATGAGCAGTTCTTC
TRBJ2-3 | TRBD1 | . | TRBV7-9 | CASSFPDRDTDTQYF | TGTGCCAGCAGCTTCCCTGACAGGGATACAGATACGCAGTATTTT